The rows below give T cell receptor beta chains drawn from one sample of a study of blood T cell repertoires in COVID-19. This table comes from immunoSEQ multiplex PCR, and its TCRdb copy is limited to in-frame clones, with some not included. This sample yields some 270,000 clones, of which approximately 85% are seen a single time; over 7.5% belongs to the top ten. The sequencing sample was made of PBMCs or T cells enriched from blood (not recorded which). Every receptor here comes from a woman aged 45 to 65 with acute COVID-19. CDR3s include the opening cysteine and the closing phenylalanine or tryptophan. The order of the fields is J gene, V gene, clone size, D gene, CDR3 protein, CDR3 DNA. The D gene is left open where the match is weak. A clone size is listed for some rows: how often the clone was seen (once, few, many), or a class if it is expanded.

j_call: TRBJ1-1
v_call: TRBV7-3
clone_size: .
d_call: .
cdr3_aa: CASSLEYNTEAFF
cdr3_nt: TGTGCCAGCAGCTTAGAGTATAACACTGAAGCTTTCTTT

j_call: TRBJ1-2
v_call: TRBV6-5
clone_size: .
d_call: .
cdr3_aa: CASMQGRDYGYTF
cdr3_nt: TGTGCCAGCATGCAGGGGCGGGACTATGGCTACACCTTC

j_call: TRBJ1-1
v_call: TRBV4-2
clone_size: .
d_call: TRBD1
cdr3_aa: CASSRETGKNTEAFF
cdr3_nt: TGTGCCAGCAGCCGAGAGACAGGGAAAAACACTGAAGCTTTCTTT

j_call: TRBJ1-2
v_call: TRBV2
clone_size: .
d_call: TRBD1
cdr3_aa: CASSERPTGVGYTF
cdr3_nt: TGTGCCAGCAGTGAACGTCCGACAGGGGTTGGCTACACCTTC

j_call: TRBJ1-6
v_call: TRBV7-2
clone_size: once
d_call: TRBD1
cdr3_aa: CASSLVEGALSPLHF
cdr3_nt: TGTGCCAGCAGCTTAGTGGAGGGGGCTCTCTCACCCCTCCACTTT

j_call: TRBJ2-4
v_call: TRBV5-6
clone_size: .
d_call: TRBD2
cdr3_aa: CASSALRRENIQYF
cdr3_nt: TGTGCCAGCAGCGCGTTACGGCGGGAGAACATTCAGTACTTC

j_call: TRBJ1-1
v_call: TRBV7-6
clone_size: once
d_call: .
cdr3_aa: CASSLGQNTEAFF
cdr3_nt: TGTGCCAGCAGCTTGGGGCAAAACACTGAAGCTTTCTTT

j_call: TRBJ1-1
v_call: TRBV23-1
clone_size: .
d_call: .
cdr3_aa: CASRNREQGNRCKAFF
cdr3_nt: TGCGCCAGCCGAAATAGGGAACAGGGTAACCGATGCAAAGCTTTCTTT

j_call: TRBJ1-2
v_call: TRBV20-1
clone_size: .
d_call: TRBD1
cdr3_aa: CSASVGQGFGYTF
cdr3_nt: TGCAGTGCTAGTGTGGGACAGGGTTTTGGCTACACCTTC

j_call: TRBJ2-7
v_call: TRBV7-9
clone_size: few
d_call: TRBD2
cdr3_aa: CASSLAGLAGHEQYF
cdr3_nt: TGTGCCAGCAGCTTGGCGGGCCTAGCGGGCCACGAGCAGTACTTC

j_call: TRBJ1-3
v_call: TRBV30
clone_size: .
d_call: .
cdr3_aa: CAWSVRSGNSGNTIYF
cdr3_nt: TGTGCCTGGAGCGTTCGGTCGGGGAACTCTGGAAACACCATATATTTT

j_call: TRBJ1-1
v_call: TRBV3-1/TRBV3-2
clone_size: .
d_call: .
cdr3_aa: CASSQRGLNTEAFF
cdr3_nt: TGTGCCAGCAGCCAGAGAGGTTTGAACACTGAAGCTTTCTTT

j_call: TRBJ2-3
v_call: TRBV4-1
clone_size: .
d_call: TRBD1
cdr3_aa: CASSYQPLGTGVTDTQYF
cdr3_nt: TGCGCCAGCAGCTATCAACCTTTGGGGACAGGGGTGACAGATACGCAGTATTTT

j_call: TRBJ2-7
v_call: TRBV3-1/TRBV3-2
clone_size: .
d_call: TRBD2
cdr3_aa: CASSHGAGGRAEQYF
cdr3_nt: TGTGCCAGCAGCCATGGTGCGGGGGGCCGAGCCGAGCAGTACTTC

j_call: TRBJ2-7
v_call: TRBV14
clone_size: .
d_call: .
cdr3_aa: CASSHRRRPAPYEQYF
cdr3_nt: TGTGCCAGCAGCCATAGAAGACGGCCAGCGCCCTACGAGCAGTACTTC

j_call: TRBJ1-5
v_call: TRBV7-9
clone_size: once
d_call: .
cdr3_aa: CASSLVGRSGDQPQHF
cdr3_nt: TGTGCCAGCAGCTTAGTAGGCCGTTCAGGGGATCAGCCCCAGCATTTT

j_call: TRBJ1-3
v_call: TRBV5-1
clone_size: .
d_call: .
cdr3_aa: CASSLADSGNTIYF
cdr3_nt: TGCGCCAGCAGCTTGGCAGACTCTGGAAACACCATATATTTT

j_call: TRBJ1-6
v_call: TRBV30
clone_size: .
d_call: .
cdr3_aa: CAWDRSSYNSPLHF
cdr3_nt: TGTGCCTGGGACAGGTCATCCTATAATTCACCCCTCCACTTT

j_call: TRBJ1-5
v_call: TRBV30
clone_size: .
d_call: TRBD1
cdr3_aa: CAWSVRNRGSNQPQHF
cdr3_nt: TGTGCCTGGAGTGTACGTAACAGGGGGAGCAACCAGCCCCAGCATTTT

j_call: TRBJ2-1
v_call: TRBV19
clone_size: .
d_call: TRBD2
cdr3_aa: CASSIGTSVNEQFF
cdr3_nt: TGTGCCAGTAGTATCGGGACTAGTGTTAATGAGCAGTTCTTC

j_call: TRBJ2-1
v_call: TRBV6-1
clone_size: .
d_call: .
cdr3_aa: CASSESRGGSYNEQFF
cdr3_nt: TGTGCCAGCAGTGAATCCAGAGGAGGCTCCTACAATGAGCAGTTCTTC

j_call: TRBJ1-2
v_call: TRBV6-2/TRBV6-3
clone_size: once
d_call: .
cdr3_aa: CASSTGLNYGYTF
cdr3_nt: TGTGCCAGCAGTACAGGGTTGAACTATGGCTACACCTTC

j_call: TRBJ1-2
v_call: TRBV6-4
clone_size: few
d_call: TRBD1
cdr3_aa: CASRPTGVAGYTF
cdr3_nt: TGTGCCAGCAGGCCTACAGGGGTAGCTGGCTACACCTTC

j_call: TRBJ2-1
v_call: TRBV10-3
clone_size: few
d_call: .
cdr3_aa: CAISEGGIYNEQFF
cdr3_nt: TGTGCCATCAGTGAAGGCGGGATATACAATGAGCAGTTCTTC